These 9 T cell receptor beta chains originate from one sample sequenced in a study of T cell clones after liver transplantation. Data came from immunoSEQ multiplex PCR; TCRdb stores just in-frame clones and leaves some out. The sample records more than 8,000 clones, about 75% being singletons. Material: CD8+ T cells from blood, obtained before liver transplant. All receptors derive from a human donor who received a liver transplant.

The CDR3 region is CASRGLMNTEAFF. The CDR3 DNA is TGTGCCAGCCGGGGACTCATGAACACTGAAGCTTTCTTT. The chain couples TRBV7-2 to TRBJ1-1; weak D call: TRBD1 (5 bases). Germline CDR1 is SGHTA and CDR2 is FQGNSA. V gave up 8 bases and J gave up 0 bases, with 10 bases separating them. The CDR3 has 13 amino acids.

This clone showed up just a few times. For the CDR3, the DNA is TGTGCCAGCAGCAAAGTGGGGAATCCGCTACCGGGACAGGCTACATATGGCTACACCTTC. It translates to CASSKVGNPLPGQATYGYTF. The chain combines TRBV21-1 with TRBJ1-2; the tabulated D call, TRBD1, remains unverified against the DNA. TRBV21-1 is classified as a pseudogene. This CDR3 contains 20 residues.

The J gene is TRBJ2-3, the V gene TRBV5-1, with 15 nucleotides matching TRBD2. Trimming at V came to 4 bases and at J to 1 base, leaving 4 bases not matched to a gene. The CDR3 runs 17 residues. CDR1 and CDR2 from the germline V gene are SGHRS and YFSETQ. The CDR3 region has the DNA TGCGCCAGCAGCGGACTAGCGGGGGGGCTTGGCACAGATACGCAGTATTTT. It codes for CASSGLAGGLGTDTQYF.

The chain combines TRBV12-5 with TRBJ2-5; D is possibly TRBD1 or TRBD2 (5 bases each). The CDR3 runs 14 residues. Looked up from germline, CDR1 is LGHNT and CDR2 is FRNRAP. Trimming pared 7 bases from V and 1 base from J, leaving 13 bases between. The CDR3 protein is CASEAWDGQETQYF. The CDR3 DNA reads as TGTGCTAGTGAGGCTTGGGACGGCCAAGAGACCCAGTACTTC.

The chain joins TRBV30 to TRBJ2-1; D gene uncertain. CDR1 GTSNPN and CDR2 SVGIG come from the germline V gene (reference sequence). V was shortened by 5 bases and J by 14 bases, with 16 bases between the two germline ends. The CDR3 has 11 residues. CDR3 DNA: TGTGCCTGGGGCCCAACAACCCCGGAGTTCTTC. This codes for CAWGPTTPEFF.

The chain joins TRBV19 to TRBJ1-1; D is unresolved. V lost 9 bases to trimming and J lost 4 bases, with 12 bases between them. This CDR3 is built from 12 residues. Germline CDR1 reads LNHDA; CDR2 reads SQIVND (reference sequence). CDR3 residues: CASVMGGTEAFF. For the CDR3, the DNA is TGTGCCAGCGTCATGGGTGGCACTGAAGCTTTCTTT.

The chain couples TRBV5-1 to TRBJ2-1; 11 nucleotides agree with TRBD1. The CDR3 length is 17 residues. With 0 bases clipped from V and 4 bases from J, the junction kept 6 bases outside the gene matches. Germline lookup yields CDR1 SGHRS and CDR2 YFSETQ. Here the CDR3 DNA reads TGCGCCAGCAGCTTGGCCCAGGGACAGGGGGATTACAATGAGCAGTTCTTC. Translating it yields CASSLAQGQGDYNEQFF.

The rearrangement joins TRBV7-6 to TRBJ1-1, with D perhaps matching TRBD1 (5 bases). CDR1 and CDR2 from the germline V gene are SGHVS and FNYEAQ. This CDR3 has 14 residues. V was clipped by 2 bases and J by 1 base, with 8 bases between them. The CDR3 DNA sequence: TGTGCCAGCAGCTTAAGTGGACAGAACACTGAAGCTTTCTTT. This codes for CASSLSGQNTEAFF.

The chain links TRBV6-5 to TRBJ1-2; tentatively, D is TRBD1 (6 bases). From germline, CDR1 is MNHEY and CDR2 SVGAGI. The CDR3 extends over 15 amino acids. The V end was cut by 0 bases, the J end by 3 bases, with 11 bases between. CDR3: CASSYSRGADYGYTF. For the CDR3, the DNA is TGTGCCAGCAGTTACTCGAGGGGGGCGGACTATGGCTACACCTTC.